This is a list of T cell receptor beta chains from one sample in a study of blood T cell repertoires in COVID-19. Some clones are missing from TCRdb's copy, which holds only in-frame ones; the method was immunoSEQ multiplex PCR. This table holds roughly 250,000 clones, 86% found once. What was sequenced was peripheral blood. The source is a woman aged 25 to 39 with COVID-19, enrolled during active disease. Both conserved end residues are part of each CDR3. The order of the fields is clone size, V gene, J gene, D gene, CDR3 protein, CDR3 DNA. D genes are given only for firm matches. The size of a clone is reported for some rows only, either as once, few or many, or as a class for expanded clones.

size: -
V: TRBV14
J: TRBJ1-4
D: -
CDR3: CASSRGLPNEKLFF
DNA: TGTGCCAGCAGCCGGGGCCTTCCTAATGAAAAACTGTTTTTT

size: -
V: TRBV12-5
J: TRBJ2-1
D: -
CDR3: CASGIPDPGEQFF
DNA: TGTGCTAGTGGTATCCCAGACCCGGGTGAGCAGTTCTTC

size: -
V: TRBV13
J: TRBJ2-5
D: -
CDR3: CASSLVVHHRGETQYF
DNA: TGTGCCAGCAGCTTAGTAGTACATCACCGGGGGGAGACCCAGTACTTC

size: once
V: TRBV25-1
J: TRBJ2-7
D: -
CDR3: CASSPPRNYEQYF
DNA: TGTGCCAGCAGTCCCCCCAGGAACTACGAGCAGTACTTC

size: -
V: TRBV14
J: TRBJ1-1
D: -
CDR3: CASSPRLGGDTEAFF
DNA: TGTGCCAGCAGCCCCCGTTTAGGGGGAGACACTGAAGCTTTCTTT

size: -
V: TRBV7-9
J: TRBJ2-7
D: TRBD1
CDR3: CASSLAGTGRYEQYF
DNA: TGTGCCAGCAGCTTAGCCGGGACAGGTCGCTACGAGCAGTACTTC

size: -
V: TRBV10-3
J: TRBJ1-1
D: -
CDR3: CAISEGSLDSEAFF
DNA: TGTGCCATCAGTGAGGGGAGCCTGGATAGTGAAGCTTTCTTT

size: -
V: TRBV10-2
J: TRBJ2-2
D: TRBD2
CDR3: CASKRGALNTGELFF
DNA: TGCGCCAGCAAGCGGGGGGCCTTGAACACCGGGGAGCTGTTTTTT

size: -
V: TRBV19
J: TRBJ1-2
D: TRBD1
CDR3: CASSIGQGPFSGYTF
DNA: TGTGCCAGTAGTATTGGACAGGGTCCATTTAGTGGCTACACCTTC

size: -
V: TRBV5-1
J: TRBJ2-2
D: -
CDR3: CASSPGWDFTGELFF
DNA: TGCGCCAGCAGCCCAGGGTGGGATTTCACCGGGGAGCTGTTTTTT

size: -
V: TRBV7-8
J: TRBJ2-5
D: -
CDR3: CASSSAGTQETQYF
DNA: TGTGCCAGCAGCTCCGCCGGGACTCAAGAGACCCAGTACTTC

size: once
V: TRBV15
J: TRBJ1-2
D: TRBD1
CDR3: CATRPTGLNGYTF
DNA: TGTGCCACCAGACCGACAGGGCTTAATGGCTACACCTTC

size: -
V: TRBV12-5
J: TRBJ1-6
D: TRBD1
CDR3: CASGLGQGSYNSPLHF
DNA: TGTGCTAGTGGTTTGGGACAGGGCTCCTATAATTCACCCCTCCACTTT

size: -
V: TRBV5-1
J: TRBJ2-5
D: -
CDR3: CASSLSLRETQYF
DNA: TGCGCCAGCAGCTTGAGTCTCCGGGAGACCCAGTACTTC

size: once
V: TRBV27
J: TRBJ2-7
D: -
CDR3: CASSSDRLRSYEQYF
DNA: TGTGCCAGCAGTTCAGACAGGTTAAGATCCTACGAGCAGTACTTC

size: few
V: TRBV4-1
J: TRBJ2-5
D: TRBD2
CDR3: CASSQRLAGQETQYF
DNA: TGCGCCAGCAGCCAGAGACTAGCGGGGCAAGAGACCCAGTACTTC

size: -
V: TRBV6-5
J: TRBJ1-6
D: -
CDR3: CASSYDTPTPLHF
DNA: TGTGCCAGCAGTTACGACACACCGACACCCCTCCACTTT

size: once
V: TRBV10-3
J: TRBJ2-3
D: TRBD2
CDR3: CAISRDYGKDTQYF
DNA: TGTGCCATCAGTAGGGACTATGGAAAAGATACGCAGTATTTT

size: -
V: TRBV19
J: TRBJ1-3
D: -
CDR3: CASSILGALGGNTIYF
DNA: TGTGCCAGTAGTATTTTGGGGGCCCTCGGTGGAAACACCATATATTTT

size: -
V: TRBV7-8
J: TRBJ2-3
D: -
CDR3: CASSAGSGGLGTDTQYF
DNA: TGTGCCAGCAGCGCCGGTTCTGGGGGACTCGGCACAGATACGCAGTATTTT

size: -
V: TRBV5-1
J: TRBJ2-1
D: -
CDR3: CASSFNGRGYNEQFF
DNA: TGCGCCAGCAGCTTCAACGGACGGGGGTACAATGAGCAGTTCTTC

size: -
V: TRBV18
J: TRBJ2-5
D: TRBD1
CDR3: CASSPRVWDRETQYF
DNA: TGTGCCAGCTCACCTAGAGTCTGGGACAGAGAGACCCAGTACTTC

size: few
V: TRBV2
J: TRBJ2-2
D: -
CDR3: CASRVQGTGELFF
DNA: TGTGCCAGCAGGGTACAGGGCACCGGGGAGCTGTTTTTT

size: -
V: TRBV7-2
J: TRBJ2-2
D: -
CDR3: CASSLDSTGTGELFF
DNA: TGTGCCAGCAGCCTAGACTCGACAGGCACCGGGGAGCTGTTTTTT

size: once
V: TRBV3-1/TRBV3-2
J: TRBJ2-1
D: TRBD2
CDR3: CASRQGSTSGGHYNEQFF
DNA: TGTGCCAGCAGACAAGGGTCGACTAGCGGGGGTCATTACAATGAGCAGTTCTTC

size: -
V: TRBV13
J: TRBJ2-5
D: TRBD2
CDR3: CASSHRLAGVRETQYF
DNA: TGTGCCAGCAGTCATCGACTAGCGGGGGTGAGAGAGACCCAGTACTTC

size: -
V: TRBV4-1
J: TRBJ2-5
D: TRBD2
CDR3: CASSQLTSGLYQETQYF
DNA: TGCGCCAGCAGCCAACTCACTAGCGGACTGTACCAAGAGACCCAGTACTTC

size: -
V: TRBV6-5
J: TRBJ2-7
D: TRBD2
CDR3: CASEGSSGYEQYF
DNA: TGTGCCAGCGAAGGGTCTAGCGGGTACGAGCAGTACTTC

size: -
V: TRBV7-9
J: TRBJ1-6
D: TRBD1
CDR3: CASSLLDRNSPLHF
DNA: TGTGCCAGCAGCTTACTGGACAGGAATTCACCCCTCCACTTT

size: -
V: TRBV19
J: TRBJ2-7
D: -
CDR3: CASSMGDALTYEQYF
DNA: TGTGCCAGTAGTATGGGAGACGCCCTTACCTACGAGCAGTACTTC

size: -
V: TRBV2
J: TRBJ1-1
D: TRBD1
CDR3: CASRGTGPEAFF
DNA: TGTGCCAGCAGAGGGACAGGGCCTGAAGCTTTCTTT

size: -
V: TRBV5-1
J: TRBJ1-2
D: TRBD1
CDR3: CASSFRGQLIYGYTF
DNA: TGCGCCAGCAGCTTCCGGGGACAGCTCATCTATGGCTACACCTTC

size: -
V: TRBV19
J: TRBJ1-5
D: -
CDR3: CASSNPSSSNQPQHF
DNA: TGTGCCAGTAGTAACCCCTCCAGTAGCAATCAGCCCCAGCATTTT

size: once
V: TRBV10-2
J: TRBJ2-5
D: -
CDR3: CASSATGLQETQYF
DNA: TGCGCCAGCAGTGCGACAGGACTCCAAGAGACCCAGTACTTC

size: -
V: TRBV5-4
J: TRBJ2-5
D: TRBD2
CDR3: CASSLGTSGGVKETQYF
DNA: TGTGCCAGCAGCTTGGGGACTAGCGGGGGGGTGAAAGAGACCCAGTACTTC

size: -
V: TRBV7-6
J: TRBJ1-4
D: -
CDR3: CASSLGAGSTNEKLFF
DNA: TGTGCCAGCAGCTTAGGTGCAGGGTCAACTAATGAAAAACTGTTTTTT

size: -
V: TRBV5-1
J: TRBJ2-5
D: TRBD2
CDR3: CASSLRSLRGLDQETQYF
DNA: TGCGCCAGCAGCTTGAGGTCGCTGCGGGGGTTAGACCAAGAGACCCAGTACTTC

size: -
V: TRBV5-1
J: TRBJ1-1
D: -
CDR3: CASSLPGGDTEAFF
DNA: TGCGCCAGCAGCCTCCCGGGGGGGGACACTGAAGCTTTCTTT

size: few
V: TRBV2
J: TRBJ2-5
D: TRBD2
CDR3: CASSGHGGARETQYF
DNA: TGTGCCAGCAGTGGACACGGGGGGGCGCGAGAGACCCAGTACTTC

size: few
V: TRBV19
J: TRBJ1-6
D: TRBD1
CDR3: CASNPGQRNSPLHF
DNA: TGTGCCAGTAACCCGGGACAGCGTAATTCACCCCTCCACTTT

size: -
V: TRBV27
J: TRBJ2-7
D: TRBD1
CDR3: CASHRGPGQGTYEQYF
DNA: TGTGCCAGCCACCGAGGACCGGGACAGGGCACCTACGAGCAGTACTTC

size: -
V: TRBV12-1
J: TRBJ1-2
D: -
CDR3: CASSSGTGEGGYTF
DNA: TGTGCCAGCAGCTCCGGGACAGGGGAAGGTGGCTACACCTTC

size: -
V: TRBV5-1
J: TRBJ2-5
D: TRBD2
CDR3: CASGLAGPRGAQYF
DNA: TGCGCCAGCGGGCTAGCGGGGCCGAGGGGGGCCCAGTACTTC

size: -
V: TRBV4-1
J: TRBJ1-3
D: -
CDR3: CASSQDKGSSSGNTIYF
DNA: TGCGCCAGCAGCCAAGATAAGGGGTCAAGCTCTGGAAACACCATATATTTT

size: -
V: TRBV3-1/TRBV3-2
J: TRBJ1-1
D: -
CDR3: CASSHLIDTEAFF
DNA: TGTGCCAGCAGCCACCTGATAGACACTGAAGCTTTCTTT